This T cell receptor (beta chain) originates from a study of T cell repertoires in cytomegalovirus infection. At the level of the study: Through public TCR beta signatures, both CMV infection and matching HLA type were indicated.

This clonotype has just a few counts. What it binds is not known. Study conclusions and caveats: Adding up the frequency of public TCR beta families identified people who carried CMV plus the relevant HLA. In two of eight donors, the top clonotype was HLA-C-restricted CMV-specific.

TCRdb redid the calling of the reads with MiXCR, one entry per CDR3 protein. The data contain some 920,000 distinct CDR3 sequences, roughly 31% of them singletons. From germline, CDR1 is MNHEY and CDR2 SMNVEV (reference sequence). Trimming took 5 bases from V and 4 from J; bases not matched to a gene: 9. The CDR3 loop spans 15 amino acids. V gene TRBV27 combines with J gene TRBJ1-2, with 8 positions matching TRBD1. The clonotype comes from a human donor in good health (CMV status not recorded). Some clones in this sample may be carry-over from other donors' samples. Sequencing was performed on cultured CD8+ T cells from PBMCs, taken from culture after CMV antigen stimulation. CDR3 nucleotide sequence: TGTGCCAGCAGTCGGCAGGGGGCGCGTCTCTATGGCTACACCTTC. This codes for CASSRQGARLYGYTF.